This entry is about one T cell receptor beta chain. The antigen remains undetermined. This record comes from a study of cytomegalovirus exposure and HLA in healthy donors. Notes on the study in general: In vitro work confirmed that a few CMV-associated chains recognize CMV antigens. TCR beta chains numbering more than 150 were designated cytomegalovirus-associated.

Donors sampled were nominally healthy, though unrecorded immune exposures were likely. With 60 Vbeta and 13 Jbeta primers, the PCR was carried out. In the authors' methods: Among the unique TCR beta chains that a later analysis counted, about 81 million in all, roughly 9.9 million were shared. TCRdb's table, derived via immunoSEQ multiplex PCR, lists solely in-frame clones and lacks some. V, J and clone size are taken as reported in that table, and D and trimming were inferred from the DNA itself. This table holds some 110,000 clones, roughly 68% found once. Looked up from germline, CDR1 is SGDLS and CDR2 is YYNGEE. V lost 4 bases to trimming and J lost 3 bases, with 17 bases between them. This CDR3 has 15 residues.

V and J are TRBV9 and TRBJ2-7, with a possible D match to TRBD2 (6 bases). This receptor was identified in a woman aged 25-40 years in good health and CMV-seronegative. The sequencing sample was made of PBMCs. For the CDR3, the DNA is TGTGCCAGCAGCCCCCGGGAGCTTCGCGGCTACGAGCAGTACTTC. It encodes CASSPRELRGYEQYF.